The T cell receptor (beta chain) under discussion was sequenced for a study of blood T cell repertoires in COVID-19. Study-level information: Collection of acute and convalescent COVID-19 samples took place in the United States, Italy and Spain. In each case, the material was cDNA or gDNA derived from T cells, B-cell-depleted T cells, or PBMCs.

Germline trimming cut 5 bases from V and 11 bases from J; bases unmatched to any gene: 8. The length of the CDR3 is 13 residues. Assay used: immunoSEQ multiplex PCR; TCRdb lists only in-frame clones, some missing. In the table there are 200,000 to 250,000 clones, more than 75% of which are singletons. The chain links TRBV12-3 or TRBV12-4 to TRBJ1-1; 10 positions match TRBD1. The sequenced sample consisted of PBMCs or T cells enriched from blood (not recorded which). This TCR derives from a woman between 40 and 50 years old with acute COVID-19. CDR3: CASSRTGGEGAFF. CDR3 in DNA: TGTGCCAGCAGTCGGACAGGGGGGGAAGGGGCTTTCTTT.